The 15 T cell receptor beta chains below all came from one sample that was sequenced in a study of cytomegalovirus exposure and HLA in healthy donors. Vbeta (60) and Jbeta (13) primers were used in the PCR. Using immunoSEQ multiplex PCR, the repertoire was profiled, and TCRdb retains in-frame clones only, with some absent. The data contain around 150,000 clones, roughly 63% of them singletons. Sequenced sample: PBMCs. All receptors come from a woman aged 60-70 years in good health and CMV-seropositive.

The chain joins TRBV5-1 to TRBJ2-1, with 12 bases aligning to TRBD2. Unmatched junction bases numbered 3, after V lost 3 bases and J lost 8 bases. Per germline, CDR1 SGHRS and CDR2 YFSETQ. The CDR3 extends over 14 amino acids. The CDR3 DNA is TGCGCCAGCAGCTCTAGCGGGAGGGGTGATGAGCAGTTCTTC. Translating gives CASSSSGRGDEQFF.

In DNA, the CDR3 is TGTGCCAGCAGTTTAACGATCGGCGCAGGGGTTAACTATGGCTACACCTTC. This translates into CASSLTIGAGVNYGYTF. The chain combines TRBV28 with TRBJ1-2, with D tentatively TRBD1 (6 bases). V was clipped by 2 bases and J by 1 base, with 17 bases between them. CDR1 and CDR2 from the germline V gene are MDHEN and SYDVKM. The CDR3 length is 17 residues.

This clone was picked up a small number of times. The rearrangement uses TRBV18 and TRBJ2-7, with 7 positions matching TRBD1. Germline assignment: CDR1 KGHSH and CDR2 LQKENI. With V trimmed by 5 bases and J by 5 bases, 9 bases remained unmatched. The length of the CDR3 is 14 residues. CDR3 coding DNA: TGTGCCAGCTCAGTCGCGACAGGGCTCAACGAGCAGTACTTC. Protein product: CASSVATGLNEQYF.

In the case of this clone: Germline and junction disagree at one end, which may indicate a read error. The rearrangement uses TRBV4-2 and TRBJ2-5; TRBD2 agrees at 8 bases. The end of the DNA fits TRBJ2-7 better, so the J call may be wrong. The CDR3 consists of 15 residues. Germline loops: CDR1 LGHNA, CDR2 YNFKEQ. For the CDR3, the DNA is TGTGCCAGCAGCAAAGACAGCGATGCGGGAGGCGAGCAGTACTTC. Protein product: CASSKDSDAGGEQYF.

The V and J genes are TRBV5-5 and TRBJ2-5, with D possibly matching TRBD2 (6 bases). The length of the CDR3 is 15 residues. The germline V and J ends were trimmed by 2 bases and 4 bases, with 15 bases remaining between them. CDR1 and CDR2 (germline): SGHKS, YYEKEE (reference sequence). DNA for the CDR3: TGTGCCAGCAGCTTTGGGGTCCTCGGGGGAGAGACCCAGTACTTC. It codes for CASSFGVLGGETQYF.

This clone was found many times. This rearrangement joins TRBV7-9 to TRBJ2-3; D is perhaps TRBD2 (5 bases). V was shortened by 1 base and J by 3 bases, with 11 bases between the two germline ends. Germline assignment: CDR1 SEHNR and CDR2 FQNEAQ (reference sequence). The CDR3 has 15 residues. The CDR3 nucleotides read TGTGCCAGCAGCTTAGTCGGGGAAGGGACAGATACGCAGTATTTT. Amino acids: CASSLVGEGTDTQYF.

The rearrangement uses TRBV19 and TRBJ1-4, with D unresolved. This CDR3 contains 14 residues. V dropped 6 bases and J dropped 1 base, with 9 bases sitting between them. Germline CDR1 is LNHDA and CDR2 is SQIVND (reference sequence). The CDR3 nucleotides are TGTGCCAGTAGCTCACGAGGAACTAATGAAAAACTGTTTTTT. It yields the protein CASSSRGTNEKLFF.

The V and J genes are TRBV11-2 and TRBJ2-5; TRBD1 is a possible D gene (6 bases). The assigned J gene may be wrong: the sequence end matches TRBJ2-7 better. The CDR3 totals 18 residues. From germline, CDR1 is SGHAT and CDR2 FQNNGV. CDR3 nucleotide sequence: TGTGCCAGCAGCCCCGTTTTAAGGGGTAAGGGGGAGTCCTACGAGCAGTACTTC. This encodes CASSPVLRGKGESYEQYF.

This clone was detected only a few times. The V gene is TRBV19, the J gene TRBJ2-1; TRBD1 matches at 7 bases. CDR3 size: 14 residues. The germline CDR1 and CDR2 sequences are LNHDA and SQIVND (reference sequence). V was clipped by 7 bases and J by 3 bases; unmatched bases: 6. This CDR3 reads CASTKQGYYNEQFF. Written as DNA, the CDR3 is TGTGCCAGTACGAAACAGGGGTACTACAATGAGCAGTTCTTC.

The rearrangement links TRBV7-2 to TRBJ1-1; perhaps TRBD1 as D (5 bases). The CDR3 is 15 residues long. The germline CDR1 and CDR2 sequences are SGHTA and FQGNSA. Trimming left V 5 bases short and J 1 base short, with 14 bases between. The CDR3 spells CASSLHQGPNTEAFF. The CDR3 bases are TGTGCCAGCAGCCTCCACCAGGGCCCGAACACTGAAGCTTTCTTT.

This clone was seen a single time. The chain links TRBV19 to TRBJ2-1; D possibly corresponds to TRBD2 (6 bases). CDR3 length: 13 residues. V lost 4 bases and J 5 bases, leaving 9 bases between the germline ends. CDR1 and CDR2 from the germline V gene are LNHDA and SQIVND (reference sequence). The CDR3 nucleotides are TGTGCCAGTAGTACCCTAGCGAACAATGAGCAGTTCTTC. Translation gives CASSTLANNEQFF.

The chain has TRBV5-1 and TRBJ1-5; D is unresolved. Germline CDR1 and CDR2: SGHRS and YFSETQ. CDR3 length: 15 residues. Trimming stripped 0 bases from V and 1 base from J, with 8 bases between. CDR3 DNA sequence: TGCGCCAGCAGCTTGGCACCGGGAAGCAATCAGCCCCAGCATTTT. This encodes CASSLAPGSNQPQHF.

V gene TRBV5-6 combines with J gene TRBJ2-7; 9 positions agree with TRBD2. V gave up 4 bases and J gave up 3 bases; unmatched junction bases: 8. CDR1 and CDR2 from the germline V gene are SGHDT and YYEEEE. The CDR3 is 15 amino acids. The chain's CDR3 is CASSPIAGDLYEQYF. The CDR3 coding sequence is TGTGCCAGCAGCCCTATAGCGGGAGACCTCTACGAGCAGTACTTC. The full variable domain, with the rest looked up from reference TRBV5-6 and TRBJ2-7, is DAGVTQSPTHLIKTRGQQVTLRCSPKSGHDTVSWYQQALGQGPQFIFQYYEEEERQRGNFPDRFSGHQFPNYSSELNVNALLLGDSALYLCASSPIAGDLYEQYFGPGTRLTVT.

The gene calls are TRBV4-1 and TRBJ2-3, with 9 bases matching TRBD2. The CDR3 runs to 19 residues. Germline-derived CDR1 and CDR2 are MGHRA and YSYEKL. J was trimmed by 5 bases and V by 0 bases; bases with no gene match: 15. The CDR3 DNA sequence: TGCGCCAGCAGCCAAGAAAGCCCCTGGGTAGCGGGAGTTGAAGATACGCAGTATTTT. It yields the protein CASSQESPWVAGVEDTQYF.

This clone was seen a few times. The V and J genes are TRBV9 and TRBJ2-3; 7 positions match TRBD1. V lost 2 bases, J lost 0 bases, and 6 bases stayed unmatched. From germline, CDR1 is SGDLS and CDR2 YYNGEE. CDR3 length: 16 amino acids. The CDR3 protein is CASSVGTVPSTDTQYF. The CDR3 DNA is TGTGCCAGCAGCGTTGGGACAGTTCCTAGCACAGATACGCAGTATTTT.